What follows is one T cell receptor beta chain and its context. This sample was taken from a study of blood T cell repertoires in COVID-19. Study-wide background: Sites in the United States, Italy and Spain provided acute and convalescent COVID-19 samples.

This table comes from immunoSEQ multiplex PCR, and its TCRdb copy is limited to in-frame clones, with some not included. The sample has a few hundred thousand clones, approximately 90% seen once. CDR3 size: 15 residues. Germline values: CDR1 SGHVS, CDR2 FQNEAQ. Trimming shortened V by 5 bases and J by 1 base, and 14 bases separated the two germline ends. All enrollees were about 18 to 95 years old and from roughly 26 US areas. Two negative PCRs, clearance, or symptom resolution characterized the recovered Cohort 3 donors. The chain employs TRBV7-8 and TRBJ1-1; unclear D gene. Sequenced sample: PBMCs or T cells enriched from blood (not recorded which). The receptor's source is a woman in her 50s who had recovered from COVID-19. The CDR3 protein is CASSKDGLKNTEAFF. For the CDR3, the DNA is TGTGCCAGCAGCAAAGACGGACTCAAGAACACTGAAGCTTTCTTT.